This T cell receptor (beta chain) came from a study of blood T cell repertoires in COVID-19 (dated by TCRdb to 2020 to 2021). Notes on the research overall: The collaborator samples originated in the United States, Italy and Spain and spanned the acute and convalescent phases of COVID-19. Samples were obtained from the ongoing ImmuneRACE study (first 160 participants) and from 1,254 subjects provided by 6 global collaborators. Where available, HLA class I and class II types were obtained from metadata supplied by the sample provider rather than from assay-based typing. Deeply sampled blood TCRbeta repertoires from subjects exposed to, actively infected with, or recovered from COVID-19 were included in the dataset. The material from the prospective study consisted of cDNA or gDNA derived from T cells, B-cell-depleted T cells, or PBMCs. Sample metadata almost always included a de-identified subject ID, COVID-19 status, age in years and sex. The repertoires were made available in a free public database intended to serve as a resource for research on the immune response to SARS-CoV-2.

Collaborating institutions collected whole blood in K2EDTA tubes following their own protocols. For TCRbeta analysis, collaborators shipped samples as frozen whole blood, isolated PBMCs, or DNA extracted from either of those sample types. Note on this clone: Its specific antigen is unknown. Base qualities are not recorded, but no much larger clone differs from it by a single base.

TCRbeta CDR3 regions were amplified from genomic DNA using the immunoSEQ Assay, a bias-controlled multiplex PCR. Per the original workflow: The number of nucleated cells in each sample was estimated from the amplification of reference gene primers within the assay. To quantify the absolute abundance of each unique TCRbeta CDR3 rearrangement, sequence reads were collapsed and filtered. For each sample, productive Simpson clonality was calculated as the square root of Simpson's diversity index over productive rearrangements. Here the immuneACCESS table is served through TCRdb, limited to in-frame sequences with V and J called. Missing clones are a known gap in these copies; in checked studies unresolved V genes cover under half, and the rest lacks a known reason. For V, J and clone size, that table is used; D and trimming come from the DNA. In all, the sample holds a few hundred thousand clones, and around 86% of those were seen once. Jointly, the top ten make up under 2% of the sample.

Here is what the overall study found, with its caveats: How much clinical and demographic metadata was included differed by source and by participant, and the metadata was provided uncurated.

The receptor was isolated from a woman aged 45-59 years with acute or convalescent COVID-19. Sequencing input: peripheral blood.

CDR3 sequence: CASRGLAGDGEQYF. The nucleotide sequence is given as TGTGCCAGCAGGGGCCTAGCGGGAGACGGCGAGCAGTACTTC. In this chain, TRBV11-2 is recombined with TRBJ2-7, and 10 bases in between align with TRBD2. CDR1 and CDR2 were assigned from the germline V gene as SGHAT and FQNNGV. V ends up 6 bases short and J 6 bases short, with an unmatched junction base count of 8. From the cysteine through the phenylalanine, the CDR3 covers 14 amino acids. Only CDR3 DNA is held: 42 bases, read in frame from base 1.